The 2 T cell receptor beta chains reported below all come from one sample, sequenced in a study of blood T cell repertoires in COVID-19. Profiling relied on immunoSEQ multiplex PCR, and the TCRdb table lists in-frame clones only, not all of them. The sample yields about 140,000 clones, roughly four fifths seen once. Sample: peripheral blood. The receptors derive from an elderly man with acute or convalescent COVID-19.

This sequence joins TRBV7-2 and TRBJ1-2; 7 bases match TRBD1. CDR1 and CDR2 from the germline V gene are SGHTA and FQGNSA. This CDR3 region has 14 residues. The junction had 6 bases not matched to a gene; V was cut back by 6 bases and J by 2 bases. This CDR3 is CASRQTGSNYGYTF. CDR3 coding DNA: TGTGCCAGCAGGCAGACAGGGTCGAACTATGGCTACACCTTC.

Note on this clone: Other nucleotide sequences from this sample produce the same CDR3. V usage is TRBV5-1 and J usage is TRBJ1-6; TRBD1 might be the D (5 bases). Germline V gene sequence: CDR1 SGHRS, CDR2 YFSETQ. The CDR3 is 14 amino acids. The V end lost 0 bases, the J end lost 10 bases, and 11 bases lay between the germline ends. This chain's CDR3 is CASSLDFGGSPLHF. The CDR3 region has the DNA TGCGCCAGCAGCTTGGATTTCGGGGGATCACCCCTCCACTTT.